This T cell receptor beta chain was documented in a study of blood T cell repertoires in COVID-19. CDR1 SGHTA and CDR2 FQGTGA come from the germline V gene. V was shortened by 2 bases and J by 8 bases, with 13 bases between the two germline ends. The CDR3 has 14 amino acids. Enrollment of patients from Seattle took place during active infection, with longitudinal follow-up. The assay was immunoSEQ multiplex PCR, and TCRdb's table has in-frame clones only and misses some. In the table there are approximately 170,000 clones, around 84% of which are singletons. Sequenced material: peripheral blood. The chain employs TRBV7-3 and TRBJ1-5, with D tentatively TRBD1 (6 bases). This TCR was sampled from a woman older than 75 with COVID-19, enrolled during active disease. The CDR3 DNA follows: TGTGCCAGCAGCTTAGGAGGCAGGGGCGAGCCCCAGCATTTT. Protein product: CASSLGGRGEPQHF.